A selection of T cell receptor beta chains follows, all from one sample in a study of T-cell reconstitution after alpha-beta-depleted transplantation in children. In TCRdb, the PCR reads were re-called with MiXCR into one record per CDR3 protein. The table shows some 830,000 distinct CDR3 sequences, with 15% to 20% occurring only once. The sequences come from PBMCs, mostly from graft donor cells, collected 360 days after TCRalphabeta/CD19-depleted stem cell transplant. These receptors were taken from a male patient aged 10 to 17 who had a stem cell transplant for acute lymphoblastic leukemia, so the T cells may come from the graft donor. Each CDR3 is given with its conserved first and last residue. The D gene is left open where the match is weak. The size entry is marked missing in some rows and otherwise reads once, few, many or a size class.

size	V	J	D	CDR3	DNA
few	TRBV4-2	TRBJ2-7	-	CASSQDSARGSAYEQYF	TGTGCCAGCAGCCAAGATAGCGCTAGAGGGTCGGCCTACGAGCAGTACTTC
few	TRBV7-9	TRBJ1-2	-	CASSFGEYGYTF	TGTGCCAGCAGCTTTGGTGAATATGGCTACACCTTC
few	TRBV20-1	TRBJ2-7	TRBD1	CSAGTRTGGSYEQYF	TGCAGTGCTGGAACCCGGACAGGGGGTTCCTACGAGCAGTACTTC
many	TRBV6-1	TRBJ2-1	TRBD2	CASIGRGGYNEQFF	TGTGCCAGCATTGGGAGGGGAGGGTACAATGAGCAGTTCTTC
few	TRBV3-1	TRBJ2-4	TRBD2	CASSFGLAGPVAKNIQYF	TGTGCCAGCAGCTTTGGACTAGCGGGGCCGGTGGCCAAAAACATTCAGTACTTC
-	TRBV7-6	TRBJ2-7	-	CASSALLTSPYEQYF	TGTGCCAGCAGCGCCCTATTGACATCCCCCTACGAGCAGTACTTC
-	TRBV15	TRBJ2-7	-	CATSRGWAGRTLGYEQYF	TGTGCCACCAGCAGAGGATGGGCAGGGCGTACCTTAGGATACGAGCAGTACTTC
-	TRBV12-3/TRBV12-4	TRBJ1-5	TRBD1	CASSPWGQPRDQPQHF	TGTGCCAGCAGTCCTTGGGGACAGCCCCGAGATCAGCCCCAGCATTTT
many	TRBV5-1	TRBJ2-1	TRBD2	CASSWGLAAYNEQFF	TGCGCCAGCAGCTGGGGACTAGCGGCCTACAATGAGCAGTTCTTC
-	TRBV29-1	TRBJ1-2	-	CSVGGQGNGYTF	TGCAGCGTCGGGGGTCAGGGTAATGGCTACACCTTC
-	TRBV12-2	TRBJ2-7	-	CASRLRHAGGTYEQYF	TGTGCAAGTCGCTTAAGGCATGCGGGGGGTACCTACGAGCAGTACTTC
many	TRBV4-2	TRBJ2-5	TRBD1	CASSQRTGVGETQYF	TGTGCCAGCAGCCAACGGACAGGGGTGGGAGAGACCCAGTACTTC
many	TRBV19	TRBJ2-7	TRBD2	CASSIAGGSYEQYF	TGTGCCAGCAGCATAGCGGGAGGGTCCTACGAGCAGTACTTC
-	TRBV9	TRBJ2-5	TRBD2	CASSPSSGRGGGETQYF	TGTGCCAGCAGCCCTAGCAGCGGGAGAGGGGGTGGAGAGACCCAGTACTTC
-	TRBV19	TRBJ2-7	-	CASSRRVGDEQYF	TGTGCCAGTAGTAGAAGGGTAGGCGACGAGCAGTACTTC
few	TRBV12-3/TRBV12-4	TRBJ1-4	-	CASHSRGKTNEKLFF	TGTGCCAGCCACTCACGGGGGAAAACTAATGAAAAACTGTTTTTT
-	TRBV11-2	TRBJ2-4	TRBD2	CASSSLLAGGPADKNIQYF	TGTGCCAGCAGCTCGTTACTAGCGGGAGGGCCTGCTGACAAAAACATTCAGTACTTC
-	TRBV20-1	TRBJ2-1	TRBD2	CSAHGQRESYNEQFF	TGCAGTGCCCATGGCCAGCGGGAGTCGTACAATGAGCAGTTCTTC
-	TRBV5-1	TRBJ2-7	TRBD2	CASARGWGEQYF	TGCGCCAGCGCGCGGGGGTGGGGCGAGCAGTACTTC
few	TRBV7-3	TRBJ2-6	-	CASSPSGRTSGANVLTF	TGTGCCAGCAGCCCTTCGGGACGGACTTCGGGGGCCAACGTCCTGACTTTC
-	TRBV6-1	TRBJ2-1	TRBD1	CASSLAGGKYNEQFF	TGTGCCAGCAGTCTAGCAGGGGGCAAATACAATGAGCAGTTCTTC
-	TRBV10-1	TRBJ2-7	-	CASSAGAFPGEQYF	TGCGCCAGCAGTGCAGGCGCGTTCCCGGGGGAGCAGTACTTC
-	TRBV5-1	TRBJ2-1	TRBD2	CASSLAVASGYNEQFF	TGCGCCAGCAGCTTGGCAGTAGCTAGCGGCTACAATGAGCAGTTCTTC
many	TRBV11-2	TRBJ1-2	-	CASSPLSRDGYTF	TGTGCCAGCAGTCCCTTGAGTAGGGACGGCTACACCTTC
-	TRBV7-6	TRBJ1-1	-	CASSLALRGEAFF	TGTGCCAGCAGCTTAGCGCTGAGGGGGGAAGCTTTCTTT
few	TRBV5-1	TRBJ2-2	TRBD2	CASSLTSGSPGELFF	TGCGCCAGCAGCTTGACTAGCGGTTCCCCCGGGGAGCTGTTTTTT
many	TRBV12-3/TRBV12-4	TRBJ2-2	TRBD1	CASSDRPGGNTGELFF	TGTGCCAGCAGTGATCGGCCAGGGGGCAACACCGGGGAGCTGTTTTTT
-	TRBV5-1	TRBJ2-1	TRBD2	CASSLGTSGFNNEQFF	TGCGCCAGCAGCTTGGGTACTAGCGGCTTTAACAATGAGCAGTTCTTC
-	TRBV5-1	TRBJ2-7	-	CASSLIGNEQYF	TGCGCCAGCAGCTTGATAGGAAACGAGCAGTACTTC
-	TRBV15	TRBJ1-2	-	CATSREGYGYTF	TGTGCCACCAGCAGAGAGGGCTATGGCTACACCTTC
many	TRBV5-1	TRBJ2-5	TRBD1	CASSETGMEETQYF	TGCGCCAGCAGCGAGACAGGGATGGAAGAGACCCAGTACTTC
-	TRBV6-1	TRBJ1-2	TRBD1	CASTLTGGKNYGYTF	TGTGCCAGCACCCTCACAGGGGGCAAAAACTATGGCTACACCTTC
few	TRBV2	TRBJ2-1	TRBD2	CASNPMGLAGEYYNEQFF	TGTGCCAGCAACCCGATGGGACTAGCGGGAGAGTACTACAATGAGCAGTTCTTC
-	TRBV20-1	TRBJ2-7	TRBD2	CSARRPPLGGGTYEQYF	TGCAGTGCTAGGCGACCACCCCTGGGGGGGGGGACCTACGAGCAGTACTTC
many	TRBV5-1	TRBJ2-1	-	CASMKGGRSYNEQFF	TGCGCCAGCATGAAGGGGGGACGGTCCTACAATGAGCAGTTCTTC
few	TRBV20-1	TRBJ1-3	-	CSARDDHYSGNTIYF	TGCAGTGCTAGAGATGACCATTACTCTGGAAACACCATATATTTT
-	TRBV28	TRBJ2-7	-	CASSSVPLPYEQYF	TGTGCCAGCAGTTCTGTGCCGTTACCCTACGAGCAGTACTTC
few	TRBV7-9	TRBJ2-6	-	CASSFLFSGANVLTF	TGTGCCAGCAGCTTCTTATTCTCTGGGGCCAACGTCCTGACTTTC
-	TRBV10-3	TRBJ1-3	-	CAIKVGPGSGNTIYF	TGTGCCATCAAAGTCGGGCCGGGGTCTGGAAACACCATATATTTT
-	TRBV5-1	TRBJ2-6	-	CASSLASGMPRSGANVLTF	TGCGCCAGCAGCTTGGCCTCGGGGATGCCTCGCTCTGGGGCCAACGTCCTGACTTTC
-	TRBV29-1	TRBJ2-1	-	CSVVKQGGYNEQFF	TGCAGCGTTGTGAAACAGGGGGGGTACAATGAGCAGTTCTTC
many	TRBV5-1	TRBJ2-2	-	CASRYRTNTGELFF	TGCGCCAGCAGATACAGGACGAACACCGGGGAGCTGTTTTTT
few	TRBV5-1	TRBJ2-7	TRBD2	CASSFAPTSGLSYEQYF	TGCGCCAGCAGCTTTGCCCCAACTAGCGGCCTATCCTACGAGCAGTACTTC
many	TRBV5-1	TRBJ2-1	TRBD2	CASQGLAGSSYNEQFF	TGCGCCAGTCAGGGACTAGCGGGGAGCTCCTACAATGAGCAGTTCTTC
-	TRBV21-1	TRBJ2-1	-	CASREGNSYNEQFF	TGTGCCAGCAGGGAGGGTAACTCCTACAATGAGCAGTTCTTC
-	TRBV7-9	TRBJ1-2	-	CASSSRTPEGYTF	TGTGCCAGCAGCTCCCGGACCCCTGAGGGCTACACCTTC
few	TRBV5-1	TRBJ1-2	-	CASSLGPGGTYGYTF	TGCGCCAGCAGCTTGGGACCTGGAGGCACTTATGGCTACACCTTC
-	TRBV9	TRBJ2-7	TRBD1	CASSVERGRPLGYEQYF	TGTGCCAGCAGCGTAGAAAGGGGGCGACCGTTAGGCTACGAGCAGTACTTC